This TCR beta chain came from a study of cytomegalovirus exposure and HLA in healthy donors (dated by TCRdb to the late 2010s). General notes on the study: According to an earlier analysis of a few hundred of the donors, roughly 180 million T cells yielded 90 million to 140 million unique TCR beta sequences and roughly 280 Gb of sequence data. The number of typed donors differed by locus: 629-630 for A, B, C, DRB1 and DQB1; approximately 530 for DQA1; fewer than 610 for DPA1; and some 430 for DPB1. HLA typing covered class I and class II loci at four-digit resolution. Among the roughly 380 genotyped donors, more than 70% belonged to the genetic ancestry cluster associated with self-reported Caucasian donors. An early release covering approximately 600 HLA-typed donors comprised roughly 300 gigabases of sequencing data and around 80 million unique TCR sequences. In a later analysis, previously published TCR beta repertoires from 670 or so donors were re-analyzed and high-resolution HLA genotyping was added so that TCR occurrence patterns could be studied. Among 350 to 400 genotyped donors of the cohort, an average of around 240,000 unique TCR beta nucleotide sequences were sequenced per donor, around 20% of them non-productive. Every repertoire in the discovery cohort had been generated on one and the same sequencing platform. Because of strong linkage in the cohort, five DR-DQ haplotypes were treated as single units for association and clustering. The T cell repertoires of about 700 subjects were profiled by immunosequencing and related to cytomegalovirus serostatus. A later genetic analysis took genome-wide SNP genotypes for about 55% of the 666 donors and used that subset as a discovery cohort. Besides the first cohort of roughly 640 subjects, a separate validation cohort made up of over 100 different subjects was used. An earlier analysis of about 600 of the donors used high-throughput TCR beta sequencing to judge whether each TCR beta V gene segment behaved as functional or pseudogenic. The study aimed to test whether cataloging public T cell receptors could reveal signatures of past pathogen exposure. In the later analysis, no new phenotypic data were used to find candidate immune exposures; instead, reliance was placed on TCR beta sequences and their occurrence across donors. The study combined high-throughput TCR immunosequencing, statistical association of individual TCRs with disease status, and machine learning to predict cytomegalovirus infection status. Donor age, sex, ethnicity and CMV serostatus were compiled alongside the repertoire data. The paper's findings and limits, for the study overall: According to a later analysis, TCR association rates differed among HLA loci, with DRB1 alleles showing the most associated TCRs and HLA-C alleles showing the fewest. A further reported finding was that TCR beta sequences accurately predicted the HLA-A and HLA-B alleles for most subjects in the first cohort. The cohort was sequenced for TCR beta chains only, and without alpha or paired-chain data the features that could be detected were limited. Across donors, most TCR sequences were observed very rarely, whereas some public TCRs were present in many individuals. CMV serostatus was the only immune exposure information available for the cohort. An earlier analysis of some 590 of the donors showed that most TCR beta V segments appeared in productive rearrangements either about 90% or about 30% of the time, which broadly matched IMGT annotations. Because HLA typing was missing for some donors at each locus, association tests included only the typed subset. According to a later analysis, most CMV-associated TCR beta chains appeared to be HLA-restricted, and the HLA associations seemed to be driven largely by CMV exposure. The presence/absence analyses assumed that sequencing depth was roughly uniform across donors, and that assumption may not be true. The study listed 164 TCR beta chains as associated with cytomegalovirus. A cluster of highly shared sequence variants was judged likely to represent a technical artifact of the sequencing pipeline. Several of the top co-occurrence clusters appeared to be linked to parvovirus B19, influenza, CMV and Epstein-Barr virus, according to a later analysis. In vitro tests confirmed that a few of the cytomegalovirus-associated TCR beta chains recognize cytomegalovirus antigens. Compared with equally common non-associated chains, HLA-associated TCR beta chains in a later analysis were more clonally expanded and had lower generation probabilities. A later analysis associated about 16,000 TCR beta sequences with specific HLA alleles at a false discovery rate of 0.05. Correlated functional status among segregating V segments might be attributable to linkage disequilibrium, but an unknown experimental factor could not be ruled out. An association between a missense DCLRE1C variant and V-gene and J-gene trimming of TCR beta chains was found in a later genetic analysis and replicated in an independent cohort. Strong co-occurrence of HLA alleles, especially DR and DQ, made assigning TCR associations to individual alleles difficult. Because counts were too low, 15 to 20 rarely observed V segments, including chromosome 9 orphons, were excluded from the earlier analysis of under 650 of the donors. According to the authors, the approach could potentially be generalized to other disease states and immunological phenotypes. In a later genetic analysis, fewer N-insertions in productive TCRs were reported among donors in an Asian-associated ancestry cluster than the roughly 700-donor mean. The classifier was reported to diagnose cytomegalovirus status with high specificity and sensitivity in both the original cohort and the validation cohort.

The protocol used for the library was the immunoSEQ multiplex PCR assay. The multiplex PCR relied on a mix of 60 forward primers for TCR Vbeta segments and 13 reverse primers for TCR Jbeta segments. The CDR3 region of rearranged TCR beta genes was amplified from genomic DNA with a multiplex PCR assay. On the Illumina HiSeq System, the amplified TCR beta libraries were sequenced as 87-base-pair reads. For the original study's pipeline: A later analysis tallied roughly 76 million unique TCR beta chains across the 660 or so repertoires, and about 12 million of those chains were shared by two or more donors. To remove PCR and sequencing errors, raw reads were error-corrected and collapsed into unique sequences using a nearest-neighbor algorithm that merged closely related sequences. V, D and J gene segments were assigned by aligning CDR3 sequences to IMGT reference sequences. Each retained sequence needed at least a six-nucleotide match to both a V gene segment and a J gene segment. Rearrangements were called productive when the CDR3 lacked stop codons and stayed in frame with V and J; all others were non-productive. CDR3 was defined according to IMGT convention as the region running from the second conserved V-encoded cysteine to the conserved J-encoded phenylalanine. The earlier analysis of 587 of the donors excluded sequences that lacked an unambiguous match to a single V gene segment. In an earlier analysis of a few hundred of the donors, V segments were called functional above 56.7% productive rearrangements and were called segregating when the between-donor standard deviation exceeded 5%. A statistical classification framework was developed to diagnose cytomegalovirus status using the catalog of TCR beta chain sequences. V and J gene assignment, in a later analysis, came from comparing TCR nucleotide sequences with IMGT/GENE-DB human TR gene sequences. A later analysis assigned CDR3 sequences and most-parsimonious VDJ recombination scenarios with the TCRdist pipeline. In a later analysis, each TCR beta chain was defined by its CDR3 amino acid sequence together with its V-gene family, and reads without a unique V-gene family were excluded. As a way to deal with suspected cross-contamination and a sequencing artifact, a later analysis dropped roughly 600 nucleotide sequences that were highly shared and had low generation probability. In a later analysis, a clonal expansion index was calculated for each public chain from normalized within-repertoire ranks of inferred template counts. Generation probabilities in a later analysis came from a VDJ recombination model fitted to out-of-frame rearrangements, and those results were checked against IGoR. In a later analysis, hypergeometric tests were used to score TCR-TCR, TCR-HLA and TCR-CMV co-occurrence, with a repertoire-size bias correction applied to TCR pairs. To estimate false discovery rates, a later analysis permuted the HLA or CMV assignments 20 times. In a later analysis, co-occurring TCRs were grouped with DBSCAN, and TCRdist sequence similarity was added when clustering was performed within HLA-allele-positive subsets. Repertoires with fewer than 30,000 or more than 120,000 public chains, plus five repertoires with anomalous nucleotide sharing, were excluded from co-occurrence clustering. TCRdb obtained this table from immuneACCESS and retained in-frame rearrangements with V and J assigned. These tables miss some clones; where compared with another copy, unresolved V genes account for less than half of the shortfall, and the remainder is unexplained. V and J calls plus clone size are reproduced from that table; the DNA served to infer D and trimming. A total of more than 110,000 clones appear in this sample, roughly 73% of them only once. The ten biggest clones cover approximately 15% of the sample.

A word on this clone: The antigen it binds to is not known. No per-base quality is available; no much larger clone lies one base away.

In total, approximately 690 healthy bone marrow donors made up the cohort. Cohort members were all nominally healthy when sampled, although unrecorded immune exposures were likely present. Of the 550 to 750 cohort members, almost 300 had positive CMV serostatus and 350 to 400 had negative CMV serostatus, and CMV serostatus was not recorded for the donor. Every donor gave a peripheral blood sample, and the peripheral blood mononuclear cells from that sample were used for TCR beta sequencing. Genomic DNA was extracted from the blood cell samples with the Qiagen DNeasy Blood Extraction Kit. Sequencing input: PBMCs. The origin of this receptor is a human donor in good health.

The bases read TGCAGCGTCTACCTTGGTTCCTACAATGAGCAGTTCTTC. Translation gives CSVYLGSYNEQFF. Recombination connected TRBV29-1 to TRBJ2-1; the D segment cannot be called with confidence. The germline V gene provides CDR1 SQVTM and CDR2 ANQGSEA. V is shortened by 6 bases, J by 1 base, and the region joining them spans 10 bases. From its cysteine to its phenylalanine, the CDR3 spans 13 amino acids. The retained sequence is limited to the CDR3, 39 bases, with the frame set at the first base.